The 10 T cell receptor beta chains below come from one sample, sequenced in a study of cytotoxic CD8 clonotypes in ibrutinib-treated CLL. Here immunoSEQ multiplex PCR was the method, and the copy in TCRdb shows in-frame clones only, minus some. Altogether fewer than 50,000 clones are present, over 60% being singletons, with the ten largest covering less than 15%. The source was PBMCs, collected after 12 months of ibrutinib treatment. The receptor source for this set is a human donor with chronic lymphocytic leukemia.

The chain is built from TRBV6-5 and TRBJ2-7; 8 nucleotides align to TRBD2. This CDR3 region has 14 residues. Germline values: CDR1 MNHEY, CDR2 SVGAGI. The J segment lost 4 bases and the V segment lost 7 bases, leaving 9 bases of the junction unmatched. Here the CDR3 DNA reads TGTGCCAGCACCCCTGGGGCTAGCGGGTACGAGCAGTACTTC. Translating it yields CASTPGASGYEQYF.

The chain links TRBV30 to TRBJ2-7, with TRBD1 matching 8 bases. The CDR3 has 13 amino acids. V trimming: 2 bases; J trimming: 6 bases; junction bases outside the gene matches: 6. Germline V gene lookup returns CDR1 GTSNPN and CDR2 SVGIG (reference sequence). CDR3 protein: CAWSFDRGIEQYF. The DNA for the CDR3 is TGTGCCTGGAGTTTTGACAGGGGTATCGAGCAGTACTTC.

The chain links TRBV7-6 to TRBJ2-1; 9 bases align to TRBD1. This CDR3 has 18 residues. The V gene end was trimmed by 1 base and the J gene end by 1 base; junction bases not matched to a gene: 8. Germline loops: CDR1 SGHVS, CDR2 FNYEAQ. Here the CDR3 reads CASSLVPDRGRSYNEQFF. For the CDR3, the DNA is TGTGCCAGCAGCTTAGTCCCCGACAGGGGGAGGTCCTACAATGAGCAGTTCTTC.

The rearrangement joins TRBV2 to TRBJ2-1, with TRBD2 matching over 10 bases. The CDR3 totals 15 residues. Germline lookup yields CDR1 SNHLY and CDR2 FYNNEI. The V segment lost 5 bases and the J segment 7 bases; nucleotides outside the gene matches: 8. For the CDR3, the DNA is TGTGCCAGCAGTAGCGGGAGGGCCTTTGGGAATGAGCAGTTCTTC. It specifies CASSSGRAFGNEQFF.

This clone has just a few counts. CDR3 residues: CASSLLAGGNTGELFF. Written as DNA, the CDR3 is TGTGCCAGCAGTCTTTTAGCGGGAGGGAACACCGGGGAGCTGTTTTTT. The genes are TRBV11-2 and TRBJ2-2; 10 nucleotides agree with TRBD2. The CDR3 runs to 16 residues. The V gene end was trimmed by 6 bases and the J gene end by 1 base; junction bases not matched to a gene: 5. CDR1 is SGHAT and CDR2 is FQNNGV in the germline V gene. Looking up the rest from reference TRBV11-2 and TRBJ2-2 gives the full variable domain: EAGVAQSPRYKIIEKRQSVAFWCNPISGHATLYWYQQILGQGPKLLIQFQNNGVVDDSQLPKDRFSAERLKGVDSTLKIQPAKLEDSAVYLCASSLLAGGNTGELFFGEGSRLTVL.

The V and J genes are TRBV12-5 and TRBJ2-3, with D unresolved. V was pared by 1 base and J by 6 bases, with 2 bases between. CDR3 size: 11 residues. Germline V gene sequence: CDR1 LGHNT, CDR2 FRNRAP. CDR3 amino acids: CASGLGDTQYF. CDR3 in DNA: TGTGCTAGTGGTTTGGGTGATACGCAGTATTTT.

The J gene is TRBJ1-3, the V gene TRBV28; D unresolved. This CDR3 has 16 residues. Germline CDR1 reads MDHEN; CDR2 reads SYDVKM. Trimming removed 5 bases at V and 4 bases at J, with 18 bases between. CDR3 protein: CASSPPQRQWGNTIYF. CDR3 DNA sequence: TGTGCCAGCAGTCCCCCCCAGAGGCAATGGGGAAACACCATATATTTT.

The chain joins TRBV7-8 to TRBJ1-1; no reliable D call. The germline V gene has CDR1 SGHVS and CDR2 FQNEAQ. The V and J ends lost 5 bases and 8 bases respectively, with 18 bases between them. This CDR3 is 14 amino acids long. CDR3 amino acids: CASSPIGGRAEAFF. CDR3 DNA: TGTGCCAGCAGCCCGATCGGAGGCAGAGCAGAAGCTTTCTTT.

V and J are TRBV28 and TRBJ2-5; D ambiguous. Trimming stripped 2 bases from V and 5 bases from J, with 12 bases between. Germline V gene sequence: CDR1 MDHEN, CDR2 SYDVKM. This CDR3 contains 14 residues. The CDR3 is CASSLGTARETQYF. The CDR3 nucleotides read TGTGCCAGCAGTTTAGGTACAGCCCGCGAGACCCAGTACTTC.

V is TRBV6-5 and J is TRBJ2-1; 8 positions agree with TRBD2. This CDR3 region has 15 residues. The V and J ends lost 5 bases and 7 bases, in that order; junction bases with no gene match: 10. Germline-derived CDR1 and CDR2 are MNHEY and SVGAGI. The CDR3 here is CASSPGGGRLNEQFF. In nucleotides, the CDR3 is TGTGCCAGCAGTCCCGGGGGCGGGAGGTTAAATGAGCAGTTCTTC.